This note documents a single T cell receptor beta chain sequence. What it recognizes is unknown. The primer mix had 60 Vbeta and 13 Jbeta primers. Only in-frame clones appear in the TCRdb table, and some are missing; sequencing was by immunoSEQ multiplex PCR. The profile covers about 160,000 clones, with 75% appearing a single time and 2.5% to 3% taken by the ten largest. The V end was cut by 7 bases, the J end by 1 base, with 8 bases between. The CDR3 is 13 amino acids. Germline CDR1 and CDR2: SNHLY and FYNNEI. This entry belongs to a study of cytomegalovirus exposure and HLA in healthy donors. Study results and caveats: Analysis performed later found approximately 17,000 TCR beta sequences associated with HLA alleles at 0.05 false discovery rate. Earlier analysis yielded a pattern in which most TCR beta V segments were productive about 90% or about 30% of the time. The authors listed 150 to 200 TCR beta chains as cytomegalovirus-associated. As a later analysis revealed, the rate of TCR association differed by HLA locus, with DRB1 most and HLA-C fewest.

The genes are TRBV2 and TRBJ1-3; D ambiguous. Sequencing input: PBMCs. The receptor's source is a woman between 45 and 65 years old in good health and CMV-seropositive. CDR3 protein: CASIGGSGNTIYF. CDR3 DNA: TGTGCCAGCATCGGCGGGTCTGGAAACACCATATATTTT. The variable domain in full, completed from reference TRBV2 and TRBJ1-3, reads EPEVTQTPSHQVTQMGQEVILRCVPISNHLYFYWYRQILGQKVEFLVSFYNNEISEKSEIFDDQFSVERPDGSNFTLKIRSTKLEDSAMYFCASIGGSGNTIYFGEGSWLTVV.